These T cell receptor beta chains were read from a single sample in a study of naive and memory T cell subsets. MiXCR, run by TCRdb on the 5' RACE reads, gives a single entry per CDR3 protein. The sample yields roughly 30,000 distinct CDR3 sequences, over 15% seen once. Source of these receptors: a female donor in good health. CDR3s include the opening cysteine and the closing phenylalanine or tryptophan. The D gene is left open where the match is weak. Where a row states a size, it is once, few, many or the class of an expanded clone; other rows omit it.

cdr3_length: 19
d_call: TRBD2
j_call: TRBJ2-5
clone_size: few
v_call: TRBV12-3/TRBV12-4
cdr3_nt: TGTGCCAGCAGCTTATTTGGGACTAGCGGGCGTTCGTACCAAGAGACCCAGTACTTC
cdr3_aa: CASSLFGTSGRSYQETQYF

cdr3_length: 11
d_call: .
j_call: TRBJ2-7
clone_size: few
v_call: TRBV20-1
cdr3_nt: TGCAGTGCTAGAGTGATCTACGAGCAGTACTTC
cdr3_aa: CSARVIYEQYF

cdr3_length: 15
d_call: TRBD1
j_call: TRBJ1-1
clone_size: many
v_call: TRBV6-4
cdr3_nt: TGTGCCAGCAGTGATACAGGGGGCTTTGGCACTGAAGCTTTCTTT
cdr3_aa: CASSDTGGFGTEAFF

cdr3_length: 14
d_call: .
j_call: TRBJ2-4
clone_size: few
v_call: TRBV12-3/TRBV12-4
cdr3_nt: TGTGCCAGCAGTTTCGCAGGGTGCCAAAACATTCAGTACTTC
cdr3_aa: CASSFAGCQNIQYF

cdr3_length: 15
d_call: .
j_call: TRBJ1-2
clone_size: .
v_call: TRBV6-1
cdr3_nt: TGTGCCAGCAGTGAAGGGATGAGGAGGGAGTATGGCTACACCTTC
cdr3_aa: CASSEGMRREYGYTF

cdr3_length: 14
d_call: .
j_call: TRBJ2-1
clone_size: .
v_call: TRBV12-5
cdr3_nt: TGTGCTAGTGGTTTGCTGCAGTCCTACAATGAGCAGTTCTTC
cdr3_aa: CASGLLQSYNEQFF

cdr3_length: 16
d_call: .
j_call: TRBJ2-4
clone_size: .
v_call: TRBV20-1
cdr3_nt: TGCAGTGCTAGACCGCAACAAGCCCTAGCCAAAAACATTCAGTACTTC
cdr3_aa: CSARPQQALAKNIQYF

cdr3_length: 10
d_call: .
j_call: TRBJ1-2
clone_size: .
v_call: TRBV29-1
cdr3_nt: TGCAGCGTTTACAGGGCTGGCTACACCTTC
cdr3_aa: CSVYRAGYTF

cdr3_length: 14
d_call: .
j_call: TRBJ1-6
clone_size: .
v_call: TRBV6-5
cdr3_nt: TGTGCCAGCATGTTGGGGGCCAATAATTCACCCCTCCACTTT
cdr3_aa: CASMLGANNSPLHF

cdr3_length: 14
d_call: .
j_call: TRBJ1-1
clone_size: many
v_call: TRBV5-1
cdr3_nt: TGCGCCAGCAGACAGGGCTTTCGGAACACTGAAGCTTTCTTT
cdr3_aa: CASRQGFRNTEAFF

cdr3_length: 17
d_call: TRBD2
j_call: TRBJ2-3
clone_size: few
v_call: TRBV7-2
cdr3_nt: TGTGCCAGCAGCTTGTTTGGAGCGGGGGTGATCACAGATACGCAGTATTTT
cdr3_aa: CASSLFGAGVITDTQYF

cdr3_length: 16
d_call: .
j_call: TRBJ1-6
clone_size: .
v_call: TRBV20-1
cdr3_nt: TGCAGTGCTAGGAGAGCCGGGAGCTCCTATAATTCACCCCTCCACTTT
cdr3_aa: CSARRAGSSYNSPLHF

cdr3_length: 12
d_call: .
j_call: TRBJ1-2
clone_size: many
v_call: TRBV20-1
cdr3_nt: TGCAGTGGCTCGGAGGGGCACTATGGCTACACCTTC
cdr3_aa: CSGSEGHYGYTF

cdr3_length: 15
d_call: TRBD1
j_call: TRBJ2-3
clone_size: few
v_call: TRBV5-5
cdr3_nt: TGTGCCAGCAGCCCTAGAGGCAGGGGGCTGGATACGCAGTATTTT
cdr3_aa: CASSPRGRGLDTQYF

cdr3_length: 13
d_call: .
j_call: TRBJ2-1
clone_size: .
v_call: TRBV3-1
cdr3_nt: TGTGCCAGCAGCCCCGGCGTCACCAATGAGCAGTTCTTC
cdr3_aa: CASSPGVTNEQFF

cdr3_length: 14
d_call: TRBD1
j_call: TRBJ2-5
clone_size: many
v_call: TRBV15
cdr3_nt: TGTGCCACCAGCAGACGCGTAACAGGGGTTGCCCAGTACTTC
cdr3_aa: CATSRRVTGVAQYF

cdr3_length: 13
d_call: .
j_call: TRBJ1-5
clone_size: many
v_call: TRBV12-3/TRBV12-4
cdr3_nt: TGTGCCAGCAGTTTACAGGGAAGGCAGCCCCAGCATTTT
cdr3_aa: CASSLQGRQPQHF

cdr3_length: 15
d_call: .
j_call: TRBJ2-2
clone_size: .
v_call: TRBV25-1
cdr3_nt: TGTGCCAGCAGTGAATGGGCGGTGAACACCGGGGAGCTGTTTTTT
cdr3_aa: CASSEWAVNTGELFF

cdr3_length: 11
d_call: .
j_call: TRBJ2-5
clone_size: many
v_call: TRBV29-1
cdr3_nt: TGCAGCGTTTACCTAGCAGAGACCCAGTACTTC
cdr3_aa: CSVYLAETQYF

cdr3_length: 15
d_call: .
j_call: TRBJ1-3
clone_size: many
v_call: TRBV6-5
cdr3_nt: TGTGCCAGCACCCCCGTGCAGGGAGCGGGAAACACCATATATTTT
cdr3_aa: CASTPVQGAGNTIYF

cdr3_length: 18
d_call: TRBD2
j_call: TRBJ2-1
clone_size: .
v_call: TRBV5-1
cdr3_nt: TGCGCCAGCAGCTCGCTAGCGGGGGGAATGGGAGCCTACAATGAGCAGTTCTTC
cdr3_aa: CASSSLAGGMGAYNEQFF

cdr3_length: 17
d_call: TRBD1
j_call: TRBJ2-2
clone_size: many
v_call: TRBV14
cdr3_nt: TGTGCCAGCAGCCATATCGGGACAGGGAGTAACACCGGGGAGCTGTTTTTT
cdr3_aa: CASSHIGTGSNTGELFF

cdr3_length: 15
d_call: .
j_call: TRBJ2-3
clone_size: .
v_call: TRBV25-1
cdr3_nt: TGTGCCAGCAGTGAACGGGGGCGGAGCACAGATACGCAGTATTTT
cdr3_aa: CASSERGRSTDTQYF

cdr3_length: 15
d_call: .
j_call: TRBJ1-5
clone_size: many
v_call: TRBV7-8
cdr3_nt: TGTGCCAGCAGCTTAGCGAGGGGGTTACCTCAGCCCCAGCATTTT
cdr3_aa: CASSLARGLPQPQHF

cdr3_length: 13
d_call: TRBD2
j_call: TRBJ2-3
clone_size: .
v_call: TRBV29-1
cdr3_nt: TGCAGCGTGAGGACTAGCGGACGAGATACGCAGTATTTT
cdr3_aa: CSVRTSGRDTQYF

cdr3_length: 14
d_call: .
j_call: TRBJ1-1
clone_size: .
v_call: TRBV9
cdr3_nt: TGTGCCAGCAGCGTAGATCCTCGGAACACTGAAGCTTTCTTT
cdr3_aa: CASSVDPRNTEAFF

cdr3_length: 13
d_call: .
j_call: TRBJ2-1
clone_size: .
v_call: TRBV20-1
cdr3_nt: TGCAGTGCTAGTCAGGGTGGGTTTCAAGAGCAGTTCTTC
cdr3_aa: CSASQGGFQEQFF

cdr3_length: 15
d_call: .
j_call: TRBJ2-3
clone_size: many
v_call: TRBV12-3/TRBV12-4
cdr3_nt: TGTGCCAGCAGTTTTCGACTAGATCACTCAGATACGCAGTATTTT
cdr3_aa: CASSFRLDHSDTQYF

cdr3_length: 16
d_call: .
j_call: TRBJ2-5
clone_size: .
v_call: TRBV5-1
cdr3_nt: TGCGCCAGCAGCTTGGGGACGGCAGGGAAAAGGGAGACCCAGTACTTC
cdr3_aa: CASSLGTAGKRETQYF

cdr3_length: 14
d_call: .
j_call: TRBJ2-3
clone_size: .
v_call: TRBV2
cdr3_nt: TGTGCCAGCAGTCAGGCGCGGGTCGGAGATACGCAGTATTTT
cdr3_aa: CASSQARVGDTQYF

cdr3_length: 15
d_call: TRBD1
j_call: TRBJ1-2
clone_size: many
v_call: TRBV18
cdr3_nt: TGTGCCAGCTCACCACCTCGCACAGGGGATCGGGGCTACACCTTC
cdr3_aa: CASSPPRTGDRGYTF

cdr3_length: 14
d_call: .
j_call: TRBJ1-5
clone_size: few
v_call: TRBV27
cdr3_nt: TGTGCCAGCAGTTCAGCAGGGGCCGGTCAGCCCCAGCATTTT
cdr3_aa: CASSSAGAGQPQHF

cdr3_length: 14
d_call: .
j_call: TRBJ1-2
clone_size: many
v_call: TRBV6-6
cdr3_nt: TGTGCCAGCAGCCTGCTGGACACAAACTATGGCTACACCTTC
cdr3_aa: CASSLLDTNYGYTF

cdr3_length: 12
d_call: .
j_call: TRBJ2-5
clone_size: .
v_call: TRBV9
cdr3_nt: TGTGCCAGCAGCCCGTCCTCAGAGACCCAGTACTTC
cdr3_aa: CASSPSSETQYF

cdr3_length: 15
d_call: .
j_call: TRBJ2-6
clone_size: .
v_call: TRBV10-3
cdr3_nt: TGTGCCATCAAGATGGGCTTCTCTGGGGCCAACGTCCTGACTTTC
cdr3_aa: CAIKMGFSGANVLTF

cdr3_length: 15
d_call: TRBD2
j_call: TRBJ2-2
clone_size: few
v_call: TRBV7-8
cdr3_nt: TGTGCCAGCAGCTTAGTGGGCGGGGGCACCGGGGAGCTGTTTTTT
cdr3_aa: CASSLVGGGTGELFF

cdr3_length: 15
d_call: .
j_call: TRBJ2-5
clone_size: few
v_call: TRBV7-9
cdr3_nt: TGTGCCAGCCCCCCCGAATCGGGCGGGGAAGAGACCCAGTACTTC
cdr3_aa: CASPPESGGEETQYF

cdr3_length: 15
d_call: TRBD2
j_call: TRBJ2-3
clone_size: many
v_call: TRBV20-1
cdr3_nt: TGCAGTGCTCGTAAACTAGCGTCTAACACAGATACGCAGTATTTT
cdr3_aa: CSARKLASNTDTQYF

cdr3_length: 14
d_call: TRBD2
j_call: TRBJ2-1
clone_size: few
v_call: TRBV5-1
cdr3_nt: TGCGCCAGCAGCGCGGGGGGGCTAAACAATGAGCAGTTCTTC
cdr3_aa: CASSAGGLNNEQFF

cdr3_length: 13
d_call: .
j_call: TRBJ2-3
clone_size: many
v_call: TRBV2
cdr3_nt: TGTGCCAGCAGTAGGCAGAACACAGATACGCAGTATTTT
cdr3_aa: CASSRQNTDTQYF

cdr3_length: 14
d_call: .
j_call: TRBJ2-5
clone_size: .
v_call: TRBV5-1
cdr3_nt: TGCGCCAGCAGCTTGAAAAGGGATTCAGAGACCCAGTACTTC
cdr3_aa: CASSLKRDSETQYF

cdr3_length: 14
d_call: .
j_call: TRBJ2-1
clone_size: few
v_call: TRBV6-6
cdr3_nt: TGTGCCAGCAGTTACTCGCAAAGACCCAATGAGCAGTTCTTC
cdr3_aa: CASSYSQRPNEQFF

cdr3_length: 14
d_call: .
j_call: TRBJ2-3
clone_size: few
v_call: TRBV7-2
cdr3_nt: TGTGCCAGCAGACTGAGGGCAAGCACAGATACGCAGTATTTT
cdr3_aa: CASRLRASTDTQYF

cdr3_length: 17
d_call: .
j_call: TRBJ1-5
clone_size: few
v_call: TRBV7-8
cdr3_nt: TGTGCCAGCAGCTTAGACGTCAGGTCTTATAGCAATCAGCCCCAGCATTTT
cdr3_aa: CASSLDVRSYSNQPQHF

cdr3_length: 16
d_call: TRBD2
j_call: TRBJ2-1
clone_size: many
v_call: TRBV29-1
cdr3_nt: TGCAGCGTTGGGGACCGAAGCGGGGGTCCCTACAATGAGCAGTTCTTC
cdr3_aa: CSVGDRSGGPYNEQFF

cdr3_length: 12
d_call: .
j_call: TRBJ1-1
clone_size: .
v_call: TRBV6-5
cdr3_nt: TGTGCCAGCAGCCGTACCGACACTGAAGCTTTCTTT
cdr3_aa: CASSRTDTEAFF

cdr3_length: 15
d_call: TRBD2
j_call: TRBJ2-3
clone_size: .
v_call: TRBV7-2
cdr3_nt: TGTGCCAGCAGCTTGCGCGGGGGGGCGACAGATACGCAGTATTTT
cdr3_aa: CASSLRGGATDTQYF

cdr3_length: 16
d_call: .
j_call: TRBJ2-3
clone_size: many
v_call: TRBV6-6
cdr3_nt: TGTGCCAGCAGCGATGTGAGACTCCCTGGGACAGATACGCAGTATTTT
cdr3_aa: CASSDVRLPGTDTQYF

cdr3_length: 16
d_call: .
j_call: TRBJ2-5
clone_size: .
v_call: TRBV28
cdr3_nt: TGTGCCAGCAGTTTGGGGGCGGGGATCACCCAAGAGACCCAGTACTTC
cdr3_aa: CASSLGAGITQETQYF

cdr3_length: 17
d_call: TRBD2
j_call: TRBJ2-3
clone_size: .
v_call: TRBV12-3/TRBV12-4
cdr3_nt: TGTGCCAGCAGTCCGGTAGGGGCGGGGGGGCTAGGAGATACGCAGTATTTT
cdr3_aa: CASSPVGAGGLGDTQYF

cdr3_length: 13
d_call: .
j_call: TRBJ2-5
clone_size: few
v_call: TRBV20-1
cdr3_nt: TGCAGTGCTAGAGAGCCGGGGCAAGAGACCCAGTACTTC
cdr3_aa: CSAREPGQETQYF

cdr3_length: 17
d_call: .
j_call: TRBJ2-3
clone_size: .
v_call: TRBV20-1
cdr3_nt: TGCAGTGCTAGAGTTTCCCCTCGAGTAGGAAGTCCAGATACGCAGTATTTT
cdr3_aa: CSARVSPRVGSPDTQYF

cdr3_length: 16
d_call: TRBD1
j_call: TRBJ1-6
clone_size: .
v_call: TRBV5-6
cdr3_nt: TGTGCCAGCAGCTTGGCCGGGACAGCCTTTAATTCACCCCTCCACTTT
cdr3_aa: CASSLAGTAFNSPLHF

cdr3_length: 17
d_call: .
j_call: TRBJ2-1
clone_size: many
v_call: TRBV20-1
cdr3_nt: TGCAGTGCTAGAAGAGGAGAGGCCCATAACCGTTACAATGAGCAGTTCTTC
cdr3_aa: CSARRGEAHNRYNEQFF

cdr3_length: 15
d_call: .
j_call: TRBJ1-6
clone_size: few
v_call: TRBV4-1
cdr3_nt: TGCGCCAGCAGCCAAGGTTTAACCTATAATTCACCCCTCCACTTT
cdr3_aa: CASSQGLTYNSPLHF

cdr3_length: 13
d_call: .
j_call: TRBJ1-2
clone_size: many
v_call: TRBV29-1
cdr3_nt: TGCAGCGTTGACCCCCAGTACACCTATGGCTACACCTTC
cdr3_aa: CSVDPQYTYGYTF

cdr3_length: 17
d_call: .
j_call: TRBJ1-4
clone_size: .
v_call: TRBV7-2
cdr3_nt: TGTGCCAGCAGCTTAACAGGGAGGACTTTAGCTAATGAAAAACTGTTTTTT
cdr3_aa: CASSLTGRTLANEKLFF

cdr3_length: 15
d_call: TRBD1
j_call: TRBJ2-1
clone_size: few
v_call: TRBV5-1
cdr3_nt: TGCGCCAGCAGCCTACGGACAGGGGCCGCAGAGGGGCAGTTCTTC
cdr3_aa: CASSLRTGAAEGQFF